This section outlines one T cell receptor beta chain sequence together with its context. At a deep level, the assay was run. Among the unsorted PBMC samples, replicate PCRs used roughly 300 ng DNA, 25,000 to 35,000 T cell genomes. The data were produced by immunoSEQ multiplex PCR, yet TCRdb's version contains in-frame clones alone and is incomplete. Here the sample spans about 490,000 clones, around 79% being singletons. These data belong to a study of shared clonotypes between healthy human individuals. Germline assignment: CDR1 LGHNA and CDR2 YSLEER. This CDR3 is 16 amino acids long. Trimming pared 2 bases from V and 1 base from J, leaving 12 bases between.

This chain uses TRBV4-3 with TRBJ2-1; perhaps TRBD2 as D (5 bases). The TCR sequence derives from a woman between 40 and 50 years old in good health. Some clones in this sample may be carry-over from other donors' samples. The material sequenced was PBMCs. In DNA form, the CDR3 reads TGCGCCAGCAGCCAATATGTTAGCGCATCCTACAATGAGCAGTTCTTC. Amino acid sequence: CASSQYVSASYNEQFF.